These 32 T cell receptor beta chains were sequenced from one sample in a study of T cell changes during pregnancy in multiple sclerosis. Here immunoSEQ multiplex PCR was the method, and the copy in TCRdb shows in-frame clones only, minus some. The data hold about 75,000 clones, with just over 90% observed a single time. The material sequenced was CD4+ T cells from peripheral blood mononuclear cells, taken before pregnancy. These receptors all stem from a female donor with multiple sclerosis, enrolled in a pregnancy study.

The chain links TRBV27 to TRBJ2-2; D unresolved. V gave up 6 bases and J gave up 4 bases, with 15 bases separating them. The V gene's germline CDR1 is MNHEY and CDR2 SMNVEV (reference sequence). The CDR3 loop spans 15 amino acids. The CDR3 sequence: CASSLYPRSTGELFF. CDR3 coding DNA: TGTGCCAGCAGCCTGTACCCCCGGAGCACCGGGGAGCTGTTTTTT.

Here the CDR3 reads CASSFTSMNTEAFF. The CDR3 DNA follows: TGTGCCAGCAGTTTTACAAGTATGAACACTGAAGCTTTCTTT. The chain has TRBV6-6 and TRBJ1-1; no clear D. V was pared by 4 bases and J by 0 bases, with 9 bases between. Germline CDR1 and CDR2: MNHNY and SVGAGI (reference sequence). The CDR3 has 14 amino acids.

The chain employs TRBV5-4 and TRBJ1-1; D is undetermined. V lost 0 bases, J lost 6 bases, and 15 bases lay in between. The CDR3 loop spans 15 amino acids. CDR1 and CDR2 from the germline V gene are SGHNT and YYREEE (reference sequence). The CDR3: CASSLAGGPWAEAFF. The CDR3 nucleotides read TGTGCCAGCAGCTTGGCTGGCGGCCCTTGGGCTGAAGCTTTCTTT.

The chain is built from TRBV15 and TRBJ2-7, with TRBD1 identical over 7 bases. CDR1 is LNHNV and CDR2 is YYDKDF in the germline V gene (reference sequence). The CDR3 is 18 amino acids. J gave up 4 bases and V 0 bases, and 15 bases lay outside the gene matches. CDR3 region: CATSRDTWATGSRYEQYF. The CDR3 DNA reads as TGTGCCACCAGCAGAGATACCTGGGCGACAGGGTCTCGGTACGAGCAGTACTTC.

DNA for the CDR3: TGTGCCAGCAGCTTAGCGCCCGGGACTAGCGTTACTGAGCAGTTCTTC. Translating it yields CASSLAPGTSVTEQFF. The chain employs TRBV7-8 and TRBJ2-1, with 10 bases matching TRBD2. The CDR3 consists of 16 residues. The ends lost 0 bases at V and 9 bases at J; junction bases unmatched: 8. Germline CDR1 reads SGHVS; CDR2 reads FQNEAQ.

The J gene is TRBJ2-5, the V gene TRBV4-1; TRBD1 matches at 7 bases. The CDR3 loop spans 15 amino acids. In germline, CDR1 is MGHRA, CDR2 YSYEKL. The trim removed 3 bases at V and 1 base at J, leaving 5 bases unmatched. DNA of the CDR3: TGCGCCAGCAGCCATGGGGACAGAGTCCAAGAGACCCAGTACTTC. Translating gives CASSHGDRVQETQYF.

The chain employs TRBV6-1 and TRBJ2-2, with a possible D match to TRBD1 (5 bases). Germline V gene lookup returns CDR1 MNHNS and CDR2 SASEGT. CDR3 length equals 15 residues. The V end was cut by 9 bases, the J end by 0 bases, with 14 bases between. The CDR3 coding sequence is TGTGCCAGTCGAAAGGGGCATACGAACACCGGGGAGCTGTTTTTT. Protein sequence: CASRKGHTNTGELFF.

The genes are TRBV11-3 and TRBJ1-6; weak D call: TRBD1 (6 bases). The CDR3 is 14 residues long. Trimming left V 4 bases short and J 7 bases short, with 11 bases between. CDR1 and CDR2 (germline): SGHNT, YENEEA. The CDR3 reads CASSSAQGNSPLHF. DNA for the CDR3: TGTGCCAGCAGCTCGGCCCAGGGGAATTCACCCCTCCACTTT.

The rearrangement links TRBV28 to TRBJ2-5; D call uncertain. Trimming took off 6 bases at V and 2 bases at J, with 10 bases between the two ends. The CDR3 sequence is 13 residues long. Germline CDR1 reads MDHEN; CDR2 reads SYDVKM. The CDR3 loop reads CASRAGAQETQYF. DNA of the CDR3: TGTGCCAGCAGGGCCGGAGCGCAAGAGACCCAGTACTTC.

The rearrangement links TRBV30 to TRBJ2-5; D possibly corresponds to TRBD2 (6 bases). With 1 base removed from V and 5 bases from J, the gap between germline ends came to 8 bases. The germline gives CDR1 GTSNPN, CDR2 SVGIG (reference sequence). The CDR3 has 12 residues. The CDR3 protein is CAWSAGRETQYF. As DNA, the CDR3 is TGTGCCTGGAGTGCAGGGAGGGAGACCCAGTACTTC.

This chain joins TRBV19 and TRBJ1-1, with D possibly being TRBD1 (5 bases). Trimming took 3 bases from V and 4 from J, leaving 12 bases between them. CDR1 is LNHDA and CDR2 is SQIVND in the germline V gene (reference sequence). The CDR3 runs 14 residues. The CDR3 sequence: CASSMGGKVTEAFF. The DNA of the CDR3 is TGTGCCAGTAGTATGGGGGGTAAAGTCACTGAAGCTTTCTTT. The whole variable domain, filled in from reference TRBV19 and TRBJ1-1, reads DGGITQSPKYLFRKEGQNVTLSCEQNLNHDAMYWYRQDPGQGLRLIYYSQIVNDFQKGDIAEGYSVSREKKESFPLTVTSAQKNPTAFYLCASSMGGKVTEAFFGQGTRLTVV.

This chain links TRBV7-8 with TRBJ1-5, with TRBD1 identical over 9 bases. Trimming at V came to 5 bases and at J to 7 bases, leaving 9 bases not matched to a gene. This CDR3 spans 15 amino acids. CDR1 SGHVS and CDR2 FQNEAQ come from the germline V gene. CDR3 in DNA: TGTGCCAGCAGCCGCGGACAGGGGAAGGGGCAGCCCCAGCATTTT. Protein: CASSRGQGKGQPQHF.

This chain connects TRBV30 to TRBJ2-7; D may be TRBD1 (6 bases). V was trimmed by 1 base and J by 3 bases, leaving 13 bases between them. From germline, CDR1 is GTSNPN and CDR2 SVGIG (reference sequence). The CDR3 has 14 residues. CDR3 bases: TGTGCCTGGAGTGGGACAGATCTTTTCTACGAGCAGTACTTC. Translation gives CAWSGTDLFYEQYF.

The chain carries TRBV10-3 and TRBJ2-7; 7 bases are shared with TRBD1. The V gene end was trimmed by 6 bases and the J gene end by 5 bases; junction bases not matched to a gene: 4. Germline V gives CDR1 ENHRY, CDR2 SYGVKD. The CDR3 spans 12 residues. For the CDR3, the DNA is TGTGCCATCAGGGAAGGGGGCCACGAGCAGTACTTC. Its translation is CAIREGGHEQYF.

V and J are TRBV18 and TRBJ2-1; TRBD1 aligns across 9 bases. The CDR3 runs 15 residues. Germline CDR1 is KGHSH and CDR2 is LQKENI. V shed 6 bases, J shed 4 bases, and the junction held 7 bases outside the gene matches. CDR3 loop: CASSYGQGTYNEQFF. In nucleotides, the CDR3 is TGTGCCAGCTCCTATGGACAGGGGACTTACAATGAGCAGTTCTTC.

The chain combines TRBV30 with TRBJ1-1; D not certain. Deletions cut 0 bases from V and 6 bases from J, with 17 bases between. The V gene's germline CDR1 is GTSNPN and CDR2 SVGIG (reference sequence). This CDR3 comprises 15 residues. The CDR3 reads CAWSVWWGGQAEAFF. In nucleotides, the CDR3 is TGTGCCTGGAGTGTATGGTGGGGAGGGCAGGCTGAAGCTTTCTTT.

The chain has TRBV5-1 and TRBJ2-3; D not certain. Trimming removed 4 bases at V and 3 bases at J, with 6 bases between. The length of the CDR3 is 12 residues. Per the germline V gene, CDR1 is SGHRS and CDR2 is YFSETQ. In DNA form, the CDR3 reads TGCGCCAGCAGCCCGGGTACAGATACGCAGTATTTT. Its protein is CASSPGTDTQYF.

This clone has a single count. The V call is TRBV4-1, the J call TRBJ2-7; 9 nucleotides agree with TRBD2. The V segment lost 1 base and the J segment 1 base; nucleotides outside the gene matches: 5. CDR1 is MGHRA, CDR2 YSYEKL, per germline. The CDR3 length is 16 residues. The DNA for the CDR3 is TGCGCCAGCAGCCAAGGGCTAGCGGGATTGTCCTACGAGCAGTACTTC. As protein: CASSQGLAGLSYEQYF.

This rearrangement joins TRBV7-9 to TRBJ2-7, with TRBD1 matching 10 bases. CDR3 length: 15 residues. In germline, CDR1 is SEHNR, CDR2 FQNEAQ (reference sequence). J was trimmed by 4 bases and V by 5 bases; bases with no gene match: 8. The CDR3 reads CASSAFGTGVYEQYF. The CDR3 DNA reads TGTGCCAGCAGCGCATTCGGGACAGGGGTGTACGAGCAGTACTTC.

This rearrangement joins TRBV27 to TRBJ1-5, with D unresolved. The CDR3 has 12 amino acids. Germline CDR1 is MNHEY and CDR2 is SMNVEV (reference sequence). Between the trimmed V and J ends, which lost 4 bases and 3 bases, there was a span of 4 bases. CDR3 amino acids: CASSSHNQPQHF. CDR3 nucleotide sequence: TGTGCCAGCAGTTCCCACAATCAGCCCCAGCATTTT.

The chain couples TRBV5-8 to TRBJ2-2, with D possibly TRBD1 on 6 matching bases. The CDR3 has 15 residues. V lost 1 base to trimming and J lost 3 bases, with 10 bases between them. Germline CDR1 is SGHTS and CDR2 is YDEGEE. CDR3 amino acids: CASSLWQGYTGELFF. The CDR3 DNA reads TGTGCCAGCAGCTTGTGGCAGGGGTACACCGGGGAGCTGTTTTTT.

V and J are TRBV6-5 and TRBJ2-7, with D hard to call. Germline V gene sequence: CDR1 MNHEY, CDR2 SVGAGI. The CDR3 is 13 amino acids. Trimming stripped 6 bases from V and 0 bases from J, with 9 bases between. This CDR3 is CASSQVSSYEQYF. The CDR3, as DNA: TGTGCCAGCAGCCAGGTTAGCTCCTACGAGCAGTACTTC.

The chain carries TRBV6-6 and TRBJ2-3; the match to TRBD2 covers 7 bases. Looked up from germline, CDR1 is MNHNY and CDR2 is SVGAGI (reference sequence). With 3 bases clipped from V and 1 base from J, the junction kept 7 bases outside the gene matches. The CDR3 loop spans 16 amino acids. The CDR3 region has the DNA TGTGCCAGCAGTTATAGGCGGAGCGGGGGCACAGATACGCAGTATTTT. Its protein is CASSYRRSGGTDTQYF.

This chain uses TRBV5-1 with TRBJ2-1; D ambiguous. Germline V CDR1 and CDR2: SGHRS, YFSETQ. The CDR3 length is 14 residues. Trimming removed 1 base at V and 7 bases at J, with 12 bases between. The CDR3 DNA reads TGCGCCAGCAGCTTGAATAGCCTTGGGAATGAGCAGTTCTTC. Protein: CASSLNSLGNEQFF.

The chain links TRBV29-1 to TRBJ2-3; the D gene is possibly TRBD2 (5 bases). Germline CDR1 and CDR2: SQVTM and ANQGSEA. Trimming left V 4 bases short and J 0 bases short, with 11 bases between. CDR3 size: 14 residues. The CDR3 region has the DNA TGCAGCGTTGGAAGTCGGGGAAGCACAGATACGCAGTATTTT. Protein sequence: CSVGSRGSTDTQYF.

This clone occurred once. The chain is built from TRBV2 and TRBJ2-3; 8 bases are a match to TRBD2. The V segment lost 4 bases and the J segment 2 bases; nucleotides outside the gene matches: 5. This CDR3 spans 15 amino acids. Germline V gives CDR1 SNHLY, CDR2 FYNNEI. The CDR3 DNA is TGTGCCAGCAGTGGGGATAGCGGGGTCACAGATACGCAGTATTTT. Translated: CASSGDSGVTDTQYF.

CDR3 bases: TGTGCCTGGAGTAGGGACTCCTATTCACCCCTCCACTTT. Translated, it gives CAWSRDSYSPLHF. The gene calls are TRBV30 and TRBJ1-6, with D possibly TRBD1 on 5 matching bases. Germline-derived CDR1 and CDR2 are GTSNPN and SVGIG (reference sequence). The CDR3 spans 13 residues. Deletions cut 2 bases from V and 8 bases from J, with 10 bases between.

This sequence joins TRBV13 and TRBJ1-4; 7 bases line up with TRBD1. The junction had 9 bases not matched to a gene; V was cut back by 3 bases and J by 8 bases. The germline V gene has CDR1 PRHDT and CDR2 FYEKMQ (reference sequence). CDR3 length equals 15 residues. The CDR3 loop is CASSLVGGHGEKLFF. In nucleotides, the CDR3 is TGTGCCAGCAGCTTGGTAGGGGGCCATGGAGAAAAACTGTTTTTT.

The rearrangement joins TRBV2 to TRBJ1-1; TRBD1 aligns across 7 bases. Trimming cost V 4 bases and J 5 bases; bases outside gene matches: 7. The CDR3 loop spans 14 amino acids. The V gene's germline CDR1 is SNHLY and CDR2 FYNNEI. This CDR3 is CASSALQGRTEAFF. The CDR3 DNA is TGTGCCAGCAGTGCCCTACAGGGGAGGACTGAAGCTTTCTTT.

The V and J genes are TRBV6-6 and TRBJ2-3; 12 positions match TRBD2. The ends lost 6 bases at V and 1 base at J; junction bases unmatched: 5. CDR3 length: 16 residues. CDR1 and CDR2 from the germline V gene are MNHNY and SVGAGI (reference sequence). CDR3 coding DNA: TGTGCCAGCAGACCCACTAGCGGGGGGCGCACAGATACGCAGTATTTT. This translates into CASRPTSGGRTDTQYF.

The rearrangement uses TRBV9 and TRBJ1-6; possible D gene TRBD1, 5 bases. Germline assignment: CDR1 SGDLS and CDR2 YYNGEE. This CDR3 contains 15 residues. Trimming pared 4 bases from V and 9 bases from J, leaving 17 bases between. CDR3 region: CASSKYRLGGSPLHF. The CDR3 DNA follows: TGTGCCAGCAGCAAGTATCGGCTCGGGGGTTCACCCCTCCACTTT.

This clone was seen a few times. The gene calls are TRBV7-6 and TRBJ2-3, with TRBD1 as a possible D gene (6 bases). Germline loops: CDR1 SGHVS, CDR2 FNYEAQ. The germline V and J ends were trimmed by 4 bases and 5 bases, with 19 bases remaining between them. This CDR3 is 16 amino acids long. CDR3 residues: CASSSTRRQARDTQYF. The CDR3 DNA reads TGTGCCAGCAGCTCAACAAGACGACAGGCTCGAGATACGCAGTATTTT.